A single sample is the source of the 18 T cell receptor beta chains below, sequenced in a study of human T cells and chemical hapten exposure. TCRdb analysed the RACE reads with MiXCR anew, one entry per CDR3 protein. The sample shows tens of thousands of distinct CDR3 sequences, 8% to 9.5% of them seen only once. Time point indicated: patch test 2, 6 weeks after DPC sensitization. Treatment denoted: therapeutic diphenylcyclopropenone sensitization with weekly scalp DPC. This specimen consisted of whole blood, obtained in connection with sensitization to the hapten diphenylcyclopropenone (DPC). The receptors were gathered from a man aged 25-45 years with alopecia areata. Some clones in this sample may be carry-over from other donors' samples.

This chain links TRBV7-9 with TRBJ1-1; D possibly corresponds to TRBD1 (5 bases). Germline CDR1 is SEHNR and CDR2 is FQNEAQ (reference sequence). V gave up 6 bases and J gave up 0 bases, with 8 bases separating them. CDR3 length: 13 amino acids. Here the CDR3 DNA reads TGTGCCAGCAGGGCGGACATGAACACTGAAGCTTTCTTT. Protein: CASRADMNTEAFF.

Of note for this clonotype: A read error may account for a junction end that differs from germline. The J gene is TRBJ2-1, the V gene TRBV5-4; 9 nucleotides align to TRBD1. The V gene's germline CDR1 is SGHNT and CDR2 YYREEE (reference sequence). The CDR3 totals 12 residues. CDR3 region: CASSLGTGINIF. The CDR3 region has the DNA TGTGCCAGCAGCCTGGGGACAGGGATTAATATCTTC.

This clonotype was recorded at least ten times. The V and J genes are TRBV7-8 and TRBJ1-6; D unresolved. Germline CDR1 and CDR2: SGHVS and FQNEAQ. Trimming removed 5 bases from V and 3 bases from J, with 8 bases in between. The CDR3 sequence is 14 residues long. The CDR3 DNA is TGTGCCAGCAGCCCCAGGATCTATAATTCACCCCTCCACTTT. This sequence encodes CASSPRIYNSPLHF.

In this sample, this clonotype turned up a few times. The chain uses TRBV29-1 and TRBJ1-5; D is perhaps TRBD1 (5 bases). CDR1 and CDR2 from the germline V gene are SQVTM and ANQGSEA. This CDR3 contains 12 residues. Trimming cost V 6 bases and J 1 base, with 7 bases left between them. CDR3 residues: CSVGGSNQPQHF. DNA of the CDR3: TGCAGCGTGGGGGGGAGCAATCAGCCCCAGCATTTT.

Worth noting for this clonotype: A much bigger clone sits one base away, suggesting this may be a read error. This chain links TRBV7-2 with TRBJ2-7; a weak D match, TRBD2 (6 bases). Trimming took off 5 bases at V and 13 bases at J, with 18 bases between the two ends. The CDR3 loop spans 12 amino acids. Per germline, CDR1 SGHTA and CDR2 FQGNSA. CDR3 region: CASSLSRTTQYF. As DNA, the CDR3 is TGTGCCAGCAGCCTGTCGAGGACTACGCAATACTTC.

There are a few counts of this clonotype. This CDR3 reads CASSSNTGELFF. The DNA for the CDR3 is TGCGCCAGCAGCTCGAACACCGGGGAGCTGTTTTTT. The chain recombines TRBV5-1 with TRBJ2-2; the D is unclear. Trimming pared 3 bases from V and 0 bases from J, leaving 0 bases between. The CDR3 length is 12 residues. Per germline, CDR1 SGHRS and CDR2 YFSETQ. The full variable domain, with the rest looked up from reference TRBV5-1 and TRBJ2-2, is KAGVTQTPRYLIKTRGQQVTLSCSPISGHRSVSWYQQTPGQGLQFLFEYFSETQRNKGNFPGRFSGRQFSNSRSEMNVSTLELGDSALYLCASSSNTGELFFGEGSRLTVL.

This clonotype was seen a handful of times. J is TRBJ2-3 and V is TRBV6-2 or TRBV6-3; D gene uncertain. The V end was cut by 0 bases, the J end by 5 bases, with 3 bases between. The CDR3 runs to 12 residues. CDR1 MNHEY and CDR2 SVGEGT come from the germline V gene. CDR3 sequence reads: CASSYSRDTQYF. CDR3 bases: TGTGCCAGCAGTTACTCTAGAGATACGCAGTATTTT.

This clonotype showed up many times. V gene TRBV20-1 combines with J gene TRBJ2-5; D is possibly TRBD2 (6 bases). CDR1 and CDR2 from the germline V gene are DFQATT and SNEGSKA (reference sequence). The CDR3 extends over 16 amino acids. Deletions cut 5 bases from V and 5 bases from J, with 24 bases between. CDR3 sequence reads: CSAPPSGRVRGETQYF. The DNA for the CDR3 is TGCAGTGCTCCTCCGAGCGGGCGCGTTCGTGGGGAGACCCAGTACTTC.

This clonotype was counted between two and nine times. The genes are TRBV24-1 and TRBJ2-1; possible D gene TRBD1, 5 bases. This CDR3 spans 17 amino acids. Germline values: CDR1 KGHDR, CDR2 SFDVKD. V was trimmed by 4 bases and J by 0 bases, leaving 15 bases between them. The CDR3 is CATSDRDSQSSYNEQFF. In nucleotides, the CDR3 is TGTGCCACCAGTGACCGCGACAGCCAAAGCTCCTACAATGAGCAGTTCTTC.

This chain joins TRBV7-2 and TRBJ2-7; D is unclear. Germline V gives CDR1 SGHTA, CDR2 FQGNSA. Trimming removed 4 bases from V and 4 bases from J, with 8 bases in between. The CDR3 consists of 12 residues. The CDR3 here is CASSSNWYEQYF. In DNA form, the CDR3 reads TGTGCCAGCAGCTCGAACTGGTACGAGCAGTACTTC.

This clonotype is medium-sized by share. The chain has TRBV7-2 and TRBJ2-3, with 8 bases matching TRBD1. V shed 5 bases, J shed 2 bases, and the junction held 9 bases outside the gene matches. Germline V gene sequence: CDR1 SGHTA, CDR2 FQGNSA. This CDR3 has 16 residues. The CDR3 nucleotides are TGTGCCAGCAGCGAGAGGACAGGGAGCTCCACAGATACGCAGTATTTT. This translates into CASSERTGSSTDTQYF.

This chain joins TRBV20-1 and TRBJ2-7; 8 bases agree with TRBD2. After removal of 5 bases from V and 2 bases from J, the junction contained 5 bases not matched to a gene. The CDR3 runs 13 residues. Germline V CDR1 and CDR2: DFQATT, SNEGSKA (reference sequence). In DNA form, the CDR3 reads TGCAGTGCTGGGACTAGGCCAGCCTACGAGCAGTACTTC. This gives the protein CSAGTRPAYEQYF.

This chain uses TRBV9 with TRBJ1-3; D not certain. Germline values: CDR1 SGDLS, CDR2 YYNGEE. The ends were cut back, 4 bases at V and 7 bases at J, with 21 bases in the middle. The CDR3 runs 16 residues. The CDR3 DNA is TGTGCCAGCAGCAATTTCACCGGCAAGGCGGGGAACACCATATATTTT. Translation: CASSNFTGKAGNTIYF.

The table lists this clonotype with many counts. The chain employs TRBV5-6 and TRBJ2-1; 7 nucleotides line up with TRBD1. V gave up 2 bases and J gave up 7 bases; unmatched junction bases: 6. The CDR3 extends over 14 amino acids. CDR1 is SGHDT and CDR2 is YYEEEE in the germline V gene. CDR3 DNA: TGTGCCAGCAGCTTCTGGGCAGGGGGTAATGAGCAGTTCTTC. Translated, it gives CASSFWAGGNEQFF. Supplemented by reference TRBV5-6 and TRBJ2-1, the full variable domain reads DAGVTQSPTHLIKTRGQQVTLRCSPKSGHDTVSWYQQALGQGPQFIFQYYEEEERQRGNFPDRFSGHQFPNYSSELNVNALLLGDSALYLCASSFWAGGNEQFFGPGTRLTVL.

This clonotype was seen many times. J is TRBJ2-1 and V is TRBV6-5, with TRBD2 identical over 10 bases. The trim removed 6 bases at V and 8 bases at J, leaving 10 bases unmatched. The CDR3 has 15 residues. Germline loops: CDR1 MNHEY, CDR2 SVGAGI. The CDR3 reads CASRDERGGVYEQFF. The CDR3 coding sequence is TGTGCCAGCAGAGACGAGCGGGGGGGCGTCTATGAGCAGTTCTTC.

DNA for the CDR3: TGTGCCAGTAGTGCCCAGGGACTAGCCTCAGATACGCAGTATTTT. As protein: CASSAQGLASDTQYF. The chain recombines TRBV19 with TRBJ2-3; 9 bases are shared with TRBD2. The V and J ends lost 5 bases and 4 bases, in that order; junction bases with no gene match: 7. The germline CDR1 and CDR2 sequences are LNHDA and SQIVND (reference sequence). The CDR3 runs 15 residues.

In its sample, this clonotype was seen a few times. J is TRBJ1-1 and V is TRBV12-3 or TRBV12-4; D unclear. Trimming pared 3 bases from V and 0 bases from J, leaving 11 bases between. CDR3 size: 15 residues. Here the CDR3 DNA reads TGTGCCAGCAGTTTCCACTTCGGAGTGAACACTGAAGCTTTCTTT. Encoded protein: CASSFHFGVNTEAFF.

This clonotype was seen repeatedly, ten times or more. This chain uses TRBV19 with TRBJ1-5; TRBD1 agrees at 10 bases. Trimming at V came to 6 bases and at J to 3 bases, leaving 5 bases not matched to a gene. The CDR3 extends over 15 amino acids. CDR1 LNHDA and CDR2 SQIVND come from the germline V gene (reference sequence). This CDR3 reads CASRRDRGDNQPQHF. CDR3 sequence (DNA): TGTGCCAGTAGGCGGGACAGGGGTGACAATCAGCCCCAGCATTTT.